Sequencing of this T cell receptor (beta chain) was carried out in a study of CD8 T cells in Susac syndrome. Study-wide results and limits: The authors acknowledged that the study's TCR sequencing and HLA analysis involved relatively few individuals.

RNA totalling roughly 0.5 to 1 ug underwent reverse transcription with random hexamers. MiXCR was run by TCRdb on the immunoSEQ multiplex PCR reads, yielding one entry per CDR3 protein. The profile shows approximately 130,000 distinct CDR3 sequences, roughly 89% of them singletons. With regard to this clonotype: Its antigen is as yet unknown.

Per germline, CDR1 DFQATT and CDR2 SNEGSKA (reference sequence). This CDR3 is 13 amino acids long. V lost 4 bases and J lost 6, with 13 bases in between. The multiple sclerosis control group comprised treatment-naive patients with stable or active relapsing-remitting disease. The sequenced sample consisted of CD8+ T cells from PBMCs. This chain joins TRBV20-1 and TRBJ2-1; D gene uncertain. The origin of this receptor is a human donor with multiple sclerosis. This CDR3 is CSAIVGWGNEQFF. In DNA form, the CDR3 reads TGCAGTGCTATTGTAGGGTGGGGCAATGAGCAGTTCTTC.